Below, 18 T cell receptor beta chains from the same sample are listed, as sequenced in a study of shared clonotypes between healthy human individuals. Assay used: immunoSEQ multiplex PCR; TCRdb lists only in-frame clones, some missing. The repertoire holds 1.5 million to 2.5 million clones, 85% to 95% seen once, with roughly 1.2% in the top ten. Terminally differentiated effector memory CD45RA+ cells were excluded by CCR7 positive selection of CD45RO-negative cells. The source material was naive CD8+ T cells sorted from blood. All receptors derive from a man aged 18 to 30 in good health.

The chain joins TRBV13 to TRBJ1-2, with D unresolved. Germline V gene sequence: CDR1 PRHDT, CDR2 FYEKMQ (reference sequence). Trimming removed 0 bases at V and 7 bases at J, with 9 bases between. The CDR3 totals 13 residues. This chain's CDR3 is CASSLGIGPGYTF. DNA for the CDR3: TGTGCCAGCAGCTTAGGAATAGGGCCTGGCTACACCTTC.

The V call is TRBV7-8, the J call TRBJ2-7; 13 positions match TRBD2. Per the germline V gene, CDR1 is SGHVS and CDR2 is FQNEAQ. The CDR3 length is 15 residues. Trimming at V came to 5 bases and at J to 7 bases, leaving 8 bases not matched to a gene. CDR3 coding DNA: TGTGCCAGCAGCCCTGGGACTAGCGGGATGGAAGAGCAGTACTTC. Its protein product is CASSPGTSGMEEQYF. Full variable domain (remainder filled in from reference TRBV7-8 and TRBJ2-7): GAGVSQSPRYKVAKRGQDVALRCDPISGHVSLFWYQQALGQGPEFLTYFQNEAQLDKSGLPSDRFFAERPEGSVSTLKIQRTQQEDSAVYLCASSPGTSGMEEQYFGPGTRLTVT.

The chain employs TRBV28 and TRBJ2-2; 8 bases align to TRBD1. CDR3 size: 15 residues. With V trimmed by 3 bases and J by 3 bases, 3 bases remained unmatched. Looked up from germline, CDR1 is MDHEN and CDR2 is SYDVKM. In DNA, the CDR3 is TGTGCCAGCAGTTTGGACAGGGACGACACCGGGGAGCTGTTTTTT. It translates to CASSLDRDDTGELFF. The full variable domain, in which reference TRBV28 and TRBJ2-2 provide the parts outside the CDR3, is DVKVTQSSRYLVKRTGEKVFLECVQDMDHENMFWYRQDPGLGLRLIYFSYDVKMKEKGDIPEGYSVSREKKERFSLILESASTNQTSMYLCASSLDRDDTGELFFGEGSRLTVL.

The chain carries TRBV15 and TRBJ2-5; 8 bases line up with TRBD2. This CDR3 has 14 residues. Germline CDR1 and CDR2: LNHNV and YYDKDF (reference sequence). V dropped 6 bases and J dropped 4; count of bases not matched to a gene: 7. CDR3 in DNA: TGTGCCACCAGTCCGAATAGCGGGACAGAGACCCAGTACTTC. Translated, it gives CATSPNSGTETQYF.

V gene TRBV4-1 combines with J gene TRBJ2-7; TRBD2 is a possible D gene (5 bases). CDR3 length: 13 residues. Germline lookup yields CDR1 MGHRA and CDR2 YSYEKL. Between the trimmed V and J ends, which lost 1 base and 5 bases, there was a span of 9 bases. The CDR3 DNA is TGCGCCAGCAGCCAAGCATGGGAGCACGAGCAGTACTTC. This gives the protein CASSQAWEHEQYF.

This rearrangement joins TRBV27 to TRBJ2-1, with D unresolved. The V gene's germline CDR1 is MNHEY and CDR2 SMNVEV (reference sequence). The CDR3 contains 17 residues. The V end lost 4 bases, the J end lost 6 bases, and 22 bases lay between the germline ends. The CDR3 nucleotides are TGTGCCAGCAGTTCCGCCCATGTCACCCTGGGGATCAATGAGCAGTTCTTC. Protein sequence: CASSSAHVTLGINEQFF.

The V call is TRBV28, the J call TRBJ2-7; D unresolved. Germline-derived CDR1 and CDR2 are MDHEN and SYDVKM. V shed 6 bases and J shed 2 bases, with 11 bases lying between them. The CDR3 totals 13 residues. The CDR3 loop reads CASSGRNPYEQYF. The DNA for the CDR3 is TGTGCCAGCAGCGGACGGAATCCCTACGAGCAGTACTTC.

The V and J genes are TRBV6-5 and TRBJ2-1, with 7 bases aligning to TRBD1. Looked up from germline, CDR1 is MNHEY and CDR2 is SVGAGI. This CDR3 is 15 amino acids long. The V segment lost 5 bases and the J segment 4 bases; nucleotides outside the gene matches: 8. DNA of the CDR3: TGTGCCAGCAGTACCGACAGGGTACGTTACAATGAGCAGTTCTTC. Amino acid sequence: CASSTDRVRYNEQFF.

CDR3 sequence: CASSQDVQVAETQYF. The DNA for the CDR3 is TGCGCCAGCAGCCAAGATGTACAGGTCGCCGAGACCCAGTACTTC. The chain couples TRBV4-3 to TRBJ2-5; TRBD1 is a possible D gene (5 bases). V was clipped by 0 bases and J by 5 bases, with 13 bases between them. Germline values: CDR1 LGHNA, CDR2 YSLEER. The CDR3 length is 15 residues.

The rearrangement links TRBV4-2 to TRBJ2-3; the match to TRBD2 covers 10 bases. The CDR3 totals 16 residues. The germline gives CDR1 LGHNA, CDR2 YNFKEQ. The trim removed 5 bases at V and 5 bases at J, leaving 10 bases unmatched. The CDR3 reads CASSFLAGEGVDTQYF. CDR3 nucleotides: TGTGCCAGCAGCTTTCTAGCGGGGGAGGGGGTAGATACGCAGTATTTT.

V and J are TRBV29-1 and TRBJ2-7; the match to TRBD1 covers 7 bases. V lost 5 bases and J lost 0; bases outside the gene matches: 7. Germline CDR1 is SQVTM and CDR2 is ANQGSEA. This CDR3 is built from 14 residues. Here the CDR3 reads CSVRDSNPSYEQYF. The CDR3, as DNA: TGCAGCGTTAGGGACAGCAATCCCTCCTACGAGCAGTACTTC.

The V gene is TRBV28, the J gene TRBJ2-5; maybe TRBD2 (5 bases). This CDR3 is 14 amino acids long. Germline-derived CDR1 and CDR2 are MDHEN and SYDVKM. Trimming shortened V by 5 bases and J by 5 bases, and 15 bases separated the two germline ends. This chain's CDR3 is CASSPLEGHETQYF. CDR3 nucleotides: TGTGCCAGCAGTCCCCTCGAGGGCCACGAGACCCAGTACTTC.

V usage is TRBV29-1 and J usage is TRBJ2-5; D unresolved. V lost 0 bases to trimming and J lost 2 bases, with 13 bases between them. This CDR3 comprises 15 residues. Germline CDR1 reads SQVTM; CDR2 reads ANQGSEA. The CDR3: CSVEDENTGQETQYF. The CDR3, as DNA: TGCAGCGTTGAAGATGAGAACACCGGACAAGAGACCCAGTACTTC.

This CDR3 is CASSGSRDYGYTF. The CDR3 DNA sequence: TGTGCCAGCAGTGGATCAAGGGACTATGGCTACACCTTC. The chain joins TRBV2 to TRBJ1-2; D is undetermined. CDR1 and CDR2 from the germline V gene are SNHLY and FYNNEI. The V end lost 4 bases, the J end lost 3 bases, and 9 bases lay between the germline ends. The CDR3 extends over 13 amino acids.

About this clone itself: Other DNA sequences in the sample encode the same CDR3. The chain employs TRBV28 and TRBJ1-1; D is unclear. Germline V gives CDR1 MDHEN, CDR2 SYDVKM. The length of the CDR3 is 11 residues. V was trimmed by 6 bases and J by 2 bases, leaving 4 bases between them. CDR3 region: CASRDNTEAFF. The DNA for the CDR3 is TGTGCCAGCAGAGACAACACTGAAGCTTTCTTT.

V usage is TRBV5-1 and J usage is TRBJ2-7, with a possible D match to TRBD1 (7 bases). The CDR3 extends over 14 amino acids. V lost 1 base and J 6 bases, leaving 14 bases between the germline ends. Germline V lookup: CDR1 SGHRS, CDR2 YFSETQ. The CDR3: CASSLRQGGLEQYF. CDR3 nucleotide sequence: TGCGCCAGCAGCTTGAGGCAGGGGGGTCTCGAGCAGTACTTC.

This chain uses TRBV28 with TRBJ1-1; 7 bases align to TRBD1. The length of the CDR3 is 15 residues. Per the germline V gene, CDR1 is MDHEN and CDR2 is SYDVKM. V shed 3 bases and J 1 base; nucleotides not matched to a gene: 5. CDR3 amino acids: CASSFRGQTNTEAFF. In DNA form, the CDR3 reads TGTGCCAGCAGTTTCCGGGGACAGACGAACACTGAAGCTTTCTTT.

This chain links TRBV27 with TRBJ2-1; 7 nucleotides line up with TRBD2. Germline V lookup: CDR1 MNHEY, CDR2 SMNVEV (reference sequence). The CDR3 is made up of 15 amino acids. V shed 3 bases, J shed 10 bases, and the junction held 12 bases outside the gene matches. DNA for the CDR3: TGTGCCAGCAGTTTGGGCGCTAGCGGCACCGCAGAGCAGTTCTTC. This translates into CASSLGASGTAEQFF.